These T cell receptor beta chains were read from a single sample in a study of T cell responses to AZD1222 COVID-19 vaccine. The table came from immunoSEQ multiplex PCR; TCRdb's copy has only in-frame clones and leaves some out. The data show roughly 140,000 clones, with approximately 89% seen just once and 5% held by the top ten. The specimen comprised peripheral blood, sampled on day 0 of AZD1222 vaccination. Receptors originate from an adult in good health. The conserved cysteine and the conserved F or W are not part of the CDR3 here.

V gene	J gene	CDR3 protein
TRBV11-2	TRBJ2-5	ASSTTRTAQETQY
TRBV6-2/TRBV6-3	TRBJ1-1	ASSYRVNTEAF
TRBV6-2/TRBV6-3	TRBJ1-1	ASSLASLNTEAF
TRBV9	TRBJ2-1	ASSVQSGRSYNEQF
TRBV28	TRBJ2-7	ASSLGSHEQY
TRBV6-2/TRBV6-3	TRBJ2-1	ASNPWGSGSEQF
TRBV7-2	TRBJ1-1	ASSGGGGVNTEAF
TRBV11-3	TRBJ2-2	ASSWSRNTGELF
TRBV28	TRBJ1-5	ASSLRGQGNQPQH
TRBV18	TRBJ1-2	ASSLTAGVANYGYT
TRBV3-1/TRBV3-2	TRBJ1-1	ASSRTAWDTEAF
TRBV23-1	TRBJ2-2	ASSPTHRVSTGELF
TRBV5-1	TRBJ2-1	ASSSGQGFYEQF
TRBV27	TRBJ2-7	ASSNRDTPYEQY
TRBV11-3	TRBJ1-5	ASSPRRGNQPQH
TRBV2	TRBJ1-6	ATYKGQTNSPLH
TRBV6-5	TRBJ1-2	ASSYPRTGGGYT
TRBV27	TRBJ2-3	ASRQGLAGIDTQY
TRBV28	TRBJ2-7	ASSPWGSEYEQY
TRBV12-3/TRBV12-4	TRBJ1-3	ASRRQDNTIY
TRBV9	TRBJ1-4	ASSAGGSDEKLF
TRBV19	TRBJ1-1	ASEPQGAKNTEAF
TRBV5-1	TRBJ2-1	ASSLATSGTYNEQF
TRBV6-5	TRBJ1-1	ASSFRGTEAF
TRBV6-5	TRBJ1-2	ASRTPSYGYT
TRBV7-2	TRBJ2-5	ASSSRGGKETQY
TRBV7-9	TRBJ1-5	ASSPDRGPQH
TRBV5-4	TRBJ2-5	ASKDRLGETQY
TRBV3-1/TRBV3-2	TRBJ2-7	ASSQGRLASGRDGLPYEQY
TRBV27	TRBJ2-2	ASSLGGLAGPTGELF
TRBV24-1	TRBJ1-4	ATSAAHNEKLF
TRBV10-1	TRBJ1-1	ASTLRGCSTEAF
TRBV30	TRBJ1-3	AWEPGNRGNTIY
TRBV28	TRBJ2-3	ASSLRQIGTDTQY
TRBV4-3	TRBJ2-1	ASSQDPGRASNEQF
TRBV25-1	TRBJ1-4	ASADRAANEKLF
TRBV19	TRBJ2-7	ASSEGQGTEQY